This T cell receptor beta chain is drawn from a study of blood T cell repertoires in COVID-19. As originally analysed: For nucleated cells, counts were estimated from reference gene primer amplification. Profiled with immunoSEQ multiplex PCR; TCRdb holds only in-frame clones, not every one. Clone size and V and J calls were adopted from that table, with D and trimming inferred from the DNA. The sample shows about 110,000 clones, more than 80% of them seen only once. There are 16 residues in the CDR3. In germline, CDR1 is MNHEY, CDR2 SVGAGI. The ends lost 6 bases at V and 1 base at J; junction bases unmatched: 7.

The source material was peripheral blood. The chain employs TRBV6-5 and TRBJ2-3; 10 nucleotides match TRBD1. This clonotype originated in a human donor in a cohort sampled during active COVID-19. The CDR3 DNA sequence: TGTGCCAGCAGCTACCGAGGGACAGGGGGCACAGATACGCAGTATTTT. It codes for CASSYRGTGGTDTQYF.